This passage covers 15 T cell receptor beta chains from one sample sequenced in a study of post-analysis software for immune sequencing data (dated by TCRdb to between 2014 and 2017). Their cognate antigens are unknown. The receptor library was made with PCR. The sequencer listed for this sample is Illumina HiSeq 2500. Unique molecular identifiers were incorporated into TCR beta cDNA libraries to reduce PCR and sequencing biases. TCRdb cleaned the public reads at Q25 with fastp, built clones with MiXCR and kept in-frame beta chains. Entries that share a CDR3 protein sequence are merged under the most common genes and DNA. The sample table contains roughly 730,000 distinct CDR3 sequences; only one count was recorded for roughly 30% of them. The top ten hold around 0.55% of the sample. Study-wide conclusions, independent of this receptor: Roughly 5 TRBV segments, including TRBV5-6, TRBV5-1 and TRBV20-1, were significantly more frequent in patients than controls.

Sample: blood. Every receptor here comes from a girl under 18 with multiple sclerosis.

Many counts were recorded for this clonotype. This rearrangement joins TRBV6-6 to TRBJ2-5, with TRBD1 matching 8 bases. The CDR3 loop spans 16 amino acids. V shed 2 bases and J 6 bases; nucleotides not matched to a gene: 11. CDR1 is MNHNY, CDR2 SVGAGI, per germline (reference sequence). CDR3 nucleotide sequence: TGTGCCAGCAGTTACCCGACGGACAGGGCACGGAAGACCCAGTACTTC. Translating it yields CASSYPTDRARKTQYF.

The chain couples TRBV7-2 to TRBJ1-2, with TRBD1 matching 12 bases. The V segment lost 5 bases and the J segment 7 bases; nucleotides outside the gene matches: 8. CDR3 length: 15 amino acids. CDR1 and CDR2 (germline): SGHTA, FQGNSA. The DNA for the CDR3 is TGTGCCAGCAGCCTCCAGGGACAGGGGGCGGGTGGCTACACCTTC. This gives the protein CASSLQGQGAGGYTF. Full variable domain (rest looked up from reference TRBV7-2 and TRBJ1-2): GAGVSQSPSNKVTEKGKDVELRCDPISGHTALYWYRQSLGQGLEFLIYFQGNSAPDKSGLPSDRFSAERTGGSVSTLTIQRTQQEDSAVYLCASSLQGQGAGGYTFGSGTRLTVV.

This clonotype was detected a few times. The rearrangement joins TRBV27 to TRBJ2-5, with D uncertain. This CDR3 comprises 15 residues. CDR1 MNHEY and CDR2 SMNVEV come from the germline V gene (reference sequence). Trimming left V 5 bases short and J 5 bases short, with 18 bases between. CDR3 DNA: TGTGCCAGCAGTCCGCGTTCTGCTGGGTGGGAGACCCAGTACTTC. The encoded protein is CASSPRSAGWETQYF.

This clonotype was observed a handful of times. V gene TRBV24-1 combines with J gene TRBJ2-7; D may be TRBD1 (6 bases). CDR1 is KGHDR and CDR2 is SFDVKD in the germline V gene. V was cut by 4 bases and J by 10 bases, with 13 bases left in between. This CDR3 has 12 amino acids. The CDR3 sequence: CATSDYRDTQYF. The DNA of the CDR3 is TGTGCCACCAGTGACTACAGGGATACCCAGTACTTC.

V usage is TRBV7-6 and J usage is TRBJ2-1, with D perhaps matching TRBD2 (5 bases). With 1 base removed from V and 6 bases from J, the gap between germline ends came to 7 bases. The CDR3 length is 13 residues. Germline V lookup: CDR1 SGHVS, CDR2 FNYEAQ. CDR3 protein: CASSLGGLNEQFF. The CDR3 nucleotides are TGTGCCAGCAGCTTAGGTGGACTCAATGAGCAGTTCTTC.

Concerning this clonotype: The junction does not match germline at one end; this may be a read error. CDR3 protein: CASREGGGYEQYF. The DNA for the CDR3 is TGTGCCAGCCGAGAAGGGGGGGGCTACGAGCAGTACTTT. V gene TRBV12-3 or TRBV12-4 combines with J gene TRBJ2-7; D possibly corresponds to TRBD2 (7 bases). This CDR3 contains 13 residues.

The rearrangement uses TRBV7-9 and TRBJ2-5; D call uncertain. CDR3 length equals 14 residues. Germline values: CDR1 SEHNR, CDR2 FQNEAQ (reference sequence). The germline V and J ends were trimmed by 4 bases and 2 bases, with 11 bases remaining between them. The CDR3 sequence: CASSSHRVQETQYF. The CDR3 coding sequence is TGTGCCAGCAGCTCCCACCGGGTTCAAGAGACCCAGTACTTC. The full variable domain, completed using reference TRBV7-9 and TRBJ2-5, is DTGVSQNPRHKITKRGQNVTFRCDPISEHNRLYWYRQTLGQGPEFLTYFQNEAQLEKSRLLSDRFSAERPKGSFSTLEIQRTEQGDSAMYLCASSSHRVQETQYFGPGTRLLVL.

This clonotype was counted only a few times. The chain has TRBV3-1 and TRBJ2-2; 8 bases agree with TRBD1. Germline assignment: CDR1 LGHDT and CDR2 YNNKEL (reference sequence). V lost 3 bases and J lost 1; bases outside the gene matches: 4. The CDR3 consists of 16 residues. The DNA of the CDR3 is TGTGCCAGCAGCCATCCAGGACAGGGGAACACCGGGGAGCTGTTTTTT. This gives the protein CASSHPGQGNTGELFF.

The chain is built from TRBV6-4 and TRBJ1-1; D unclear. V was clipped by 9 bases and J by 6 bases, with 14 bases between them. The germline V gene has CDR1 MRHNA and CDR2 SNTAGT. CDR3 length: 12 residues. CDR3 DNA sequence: TGTGCCAGTCGCAACACAGCCCCTGAAGCTTTCTTT. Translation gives CASRNTAPEAFF.

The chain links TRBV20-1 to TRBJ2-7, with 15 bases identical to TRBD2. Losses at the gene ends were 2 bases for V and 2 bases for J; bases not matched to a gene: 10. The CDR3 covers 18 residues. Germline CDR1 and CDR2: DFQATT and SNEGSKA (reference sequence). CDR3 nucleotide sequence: TGCAGTGCTAGACCCACCGGGACTAGCGGGAGGACCCCCTACGAGCAGTACTTC. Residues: CSARPTGTSGRTPYEQYF.

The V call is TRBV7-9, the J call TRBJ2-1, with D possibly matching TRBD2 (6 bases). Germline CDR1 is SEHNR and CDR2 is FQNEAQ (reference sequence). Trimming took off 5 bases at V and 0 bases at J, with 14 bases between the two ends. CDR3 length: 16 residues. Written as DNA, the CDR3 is TGTGCCAGCAGCCCACGGGACGGGAGCTCCTACAATGAGCAGTTCTTC. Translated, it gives CASSPRDGSSYNEQFF.

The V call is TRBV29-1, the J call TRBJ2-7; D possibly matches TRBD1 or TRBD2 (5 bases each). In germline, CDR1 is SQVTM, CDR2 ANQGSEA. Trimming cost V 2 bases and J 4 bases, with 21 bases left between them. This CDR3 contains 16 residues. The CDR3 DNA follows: TGCAGCGTTGAATCTTTGGTCGGGGCCTCTCAGTACGAGCAGTACTTC. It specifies CSVESLVGASQYEQYF.

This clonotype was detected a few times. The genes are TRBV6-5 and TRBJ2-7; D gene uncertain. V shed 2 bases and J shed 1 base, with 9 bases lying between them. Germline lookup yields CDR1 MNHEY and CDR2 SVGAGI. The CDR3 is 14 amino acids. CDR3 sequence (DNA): TGTGCCAGCAGTTACGACGGTATATCCTACGAGCAGTACTTC. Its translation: CASSYDGISYEQYF.

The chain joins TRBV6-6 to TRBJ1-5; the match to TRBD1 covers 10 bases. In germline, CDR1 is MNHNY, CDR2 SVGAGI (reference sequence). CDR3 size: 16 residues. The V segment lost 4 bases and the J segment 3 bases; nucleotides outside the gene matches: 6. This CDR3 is CASSWGTGDFNQPQHF. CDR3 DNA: TGTGCCAGCAGTTGGGGGACAGGGGATTTCAATCAGCCCCAGCATTTT.

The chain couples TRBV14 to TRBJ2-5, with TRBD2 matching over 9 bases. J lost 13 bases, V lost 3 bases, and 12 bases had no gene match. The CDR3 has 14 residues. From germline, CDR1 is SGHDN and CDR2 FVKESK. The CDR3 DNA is TGTGCCAGCAGCCAGAAACGTGCTAGCGGGGACCCGTACTTC. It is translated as CASSQKRASGDPYF.